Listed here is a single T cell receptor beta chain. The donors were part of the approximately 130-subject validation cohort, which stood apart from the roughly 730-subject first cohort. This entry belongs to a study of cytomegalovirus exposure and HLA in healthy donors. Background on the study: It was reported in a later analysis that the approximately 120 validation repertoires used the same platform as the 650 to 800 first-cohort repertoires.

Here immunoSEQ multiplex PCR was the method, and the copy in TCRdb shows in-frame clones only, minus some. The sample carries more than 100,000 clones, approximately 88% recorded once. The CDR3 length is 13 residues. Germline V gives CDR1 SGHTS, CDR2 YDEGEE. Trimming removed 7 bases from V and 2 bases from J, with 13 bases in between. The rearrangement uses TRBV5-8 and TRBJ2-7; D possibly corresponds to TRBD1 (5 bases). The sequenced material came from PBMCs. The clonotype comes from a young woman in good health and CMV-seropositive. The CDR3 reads CASAWGTPYEQYF. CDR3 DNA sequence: TGTGCCAGCGCCTGGGGCACACCCTACGAGCAGTACTTC.